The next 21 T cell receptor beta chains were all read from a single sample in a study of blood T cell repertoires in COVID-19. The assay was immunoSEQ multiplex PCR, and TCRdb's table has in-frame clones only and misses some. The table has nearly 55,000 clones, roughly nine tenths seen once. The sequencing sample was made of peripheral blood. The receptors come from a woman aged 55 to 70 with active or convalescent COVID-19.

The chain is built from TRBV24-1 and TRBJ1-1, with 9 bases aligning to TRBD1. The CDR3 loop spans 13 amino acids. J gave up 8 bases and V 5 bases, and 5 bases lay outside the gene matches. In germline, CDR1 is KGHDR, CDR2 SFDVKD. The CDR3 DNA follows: TGTGCCACCAGTGCTACCGGGACAGGGGAAGCTTTCTTT. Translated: CATSATGTGEAFF.

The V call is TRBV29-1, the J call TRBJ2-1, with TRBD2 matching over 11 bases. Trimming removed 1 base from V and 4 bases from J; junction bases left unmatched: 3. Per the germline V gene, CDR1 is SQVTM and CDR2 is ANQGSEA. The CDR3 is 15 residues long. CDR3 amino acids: CSVEALAGGYNEQFF. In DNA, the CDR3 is TGCAGCGTTGAAGCCCTAGCGGGGGGATACAATGAGCAGTTCTTC.

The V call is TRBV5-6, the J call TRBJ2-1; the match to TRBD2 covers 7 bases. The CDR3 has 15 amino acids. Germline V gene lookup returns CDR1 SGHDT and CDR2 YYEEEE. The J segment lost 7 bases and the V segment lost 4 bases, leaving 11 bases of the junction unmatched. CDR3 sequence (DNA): TGTGCCAGCAGCCCTAGAGGGAGGGCCAGGAATGAGCAGTTCTTC. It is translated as CASSPRGRARNEQFF.

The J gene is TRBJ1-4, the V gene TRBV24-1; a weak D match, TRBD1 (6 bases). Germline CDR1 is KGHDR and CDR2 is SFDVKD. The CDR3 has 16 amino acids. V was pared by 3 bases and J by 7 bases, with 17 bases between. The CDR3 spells CATSDPNRERSEKLFF. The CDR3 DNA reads TGTGCCACCAGTGATCCGAACAGGGAGAGGAGTGAAAAACTGTTTTTT.

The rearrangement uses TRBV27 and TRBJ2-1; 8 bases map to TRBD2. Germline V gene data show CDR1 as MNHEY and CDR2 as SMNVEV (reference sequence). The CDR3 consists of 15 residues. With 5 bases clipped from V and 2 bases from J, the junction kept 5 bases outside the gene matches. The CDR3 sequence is CASSQTSAPYNEQFF. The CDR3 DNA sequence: TGTGCCAGCAGTCAGACTAGCGCGCCCTACAATGAGCAGTTCTTC.

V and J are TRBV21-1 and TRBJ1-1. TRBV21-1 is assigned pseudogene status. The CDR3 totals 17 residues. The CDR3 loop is CASSPLRRRCMNTEAFF. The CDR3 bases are TGTGCCAGCAGCCCCCTCCGCCGGAGGTGCATGAACACTGAAGCTTTCTTT.

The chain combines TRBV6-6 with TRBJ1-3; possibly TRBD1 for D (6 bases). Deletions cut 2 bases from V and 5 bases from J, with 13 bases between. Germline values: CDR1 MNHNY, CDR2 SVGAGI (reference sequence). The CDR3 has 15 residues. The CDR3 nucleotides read TGTGCCAGCAGTTACGGGCAGGGGAACCGAAACACCATATATTTT. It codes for CASSYGQGNRNTIYF.

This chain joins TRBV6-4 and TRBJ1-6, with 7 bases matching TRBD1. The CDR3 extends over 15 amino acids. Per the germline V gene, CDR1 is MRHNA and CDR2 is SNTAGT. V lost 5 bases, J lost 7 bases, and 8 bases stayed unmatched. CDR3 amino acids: CASSPGTASNSPLHF. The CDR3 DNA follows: TGTGCCAGCAGTCCCGGGACAGCCTCAAATTCACCCCTCCACTTT.

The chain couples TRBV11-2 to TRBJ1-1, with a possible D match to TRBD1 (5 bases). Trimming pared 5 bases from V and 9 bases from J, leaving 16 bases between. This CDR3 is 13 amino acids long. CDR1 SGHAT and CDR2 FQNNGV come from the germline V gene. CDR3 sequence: CASSPTGDFQAFF. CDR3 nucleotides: TGTGCCAGCAGCCCTACTGGGGACTTCCAAGCTTTCTTT.

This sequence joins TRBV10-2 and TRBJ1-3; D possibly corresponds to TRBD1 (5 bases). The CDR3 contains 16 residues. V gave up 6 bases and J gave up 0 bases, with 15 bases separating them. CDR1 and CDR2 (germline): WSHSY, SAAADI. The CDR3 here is CASRDPNRSSGNTIYF. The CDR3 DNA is TGCGCCAGCAGAGACCCTAACAGGAGCTCTGGAAACACCATATATTTT.

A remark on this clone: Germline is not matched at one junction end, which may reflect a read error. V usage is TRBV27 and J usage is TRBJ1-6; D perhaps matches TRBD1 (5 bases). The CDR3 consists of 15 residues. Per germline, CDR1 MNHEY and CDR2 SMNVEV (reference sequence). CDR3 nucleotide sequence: TGTGCCAGCAGTTACGACAGCTCCAATAATTCACCCCTCCACTTT. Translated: CASSYDSSNNSPLHF.

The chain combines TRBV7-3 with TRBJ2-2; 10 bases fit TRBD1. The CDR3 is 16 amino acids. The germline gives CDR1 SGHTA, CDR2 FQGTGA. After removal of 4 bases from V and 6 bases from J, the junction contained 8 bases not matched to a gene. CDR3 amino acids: CASSSGTGVNPGELFF. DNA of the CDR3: TGTGCCAGCAGCTCCGGGACAGGGGTAAATCCCGGGGAGCTGTTTTTT.

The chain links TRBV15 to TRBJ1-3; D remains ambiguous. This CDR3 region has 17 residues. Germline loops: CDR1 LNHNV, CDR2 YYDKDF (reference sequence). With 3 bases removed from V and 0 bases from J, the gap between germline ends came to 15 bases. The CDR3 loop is CATSRVEGESSGNTIYF. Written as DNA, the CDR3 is TGTGCCACCAGCAGGGTGGAGGGCGAGAGCTCTGGAAACACCATATATTTT.

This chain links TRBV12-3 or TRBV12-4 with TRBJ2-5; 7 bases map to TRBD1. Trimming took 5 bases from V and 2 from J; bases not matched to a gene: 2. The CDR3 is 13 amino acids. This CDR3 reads CASSQGQQETQYF. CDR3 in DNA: TGTGCCAGCAGTCAGGGACAGCAAGAGACCCAGTACTTC.

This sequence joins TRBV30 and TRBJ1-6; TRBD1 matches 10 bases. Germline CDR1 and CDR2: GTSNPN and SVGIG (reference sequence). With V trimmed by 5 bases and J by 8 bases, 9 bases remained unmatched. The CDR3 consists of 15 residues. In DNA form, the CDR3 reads TGTGCCTGGCGGGTGACAGGGGGCAGGGATTCACCCCTCCACTTT. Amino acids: CAWRVTGGRDSPLHF.

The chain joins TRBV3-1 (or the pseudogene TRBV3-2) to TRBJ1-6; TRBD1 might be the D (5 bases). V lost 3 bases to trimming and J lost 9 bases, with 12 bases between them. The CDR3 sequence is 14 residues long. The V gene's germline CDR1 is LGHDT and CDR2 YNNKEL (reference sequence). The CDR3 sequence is CASSHPRGISPLHF. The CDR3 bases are TGTGCCAGCAGCCACCCCCGGGGGATTTCACCCCTCCACTTT.

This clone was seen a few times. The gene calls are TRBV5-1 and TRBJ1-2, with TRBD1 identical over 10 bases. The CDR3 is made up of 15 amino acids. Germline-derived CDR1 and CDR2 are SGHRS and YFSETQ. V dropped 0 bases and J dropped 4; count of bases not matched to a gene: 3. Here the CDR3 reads CASSLGDRGGYGYTF. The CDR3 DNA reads TGCGCCAGCAGCTTGGGGGACAGGGGAGGCTATGGCTACACCTTC.

The chain's CDR3 is CASNPAGGSGANVLTF. CDR3 DNA sequence: TGTGCCAGCAACCCAGCGGGAGGGTCTGGGGCCAACGTCCTGACTTTC. This chain uses TRBV27 with TRBJ2-6; 10 bases fit TRBD2. The CDR3 covers 16 residues. Germline CDR1 MNHEY, CDR2 SMNVEV (reference sequence). J gave up 1 base and V 7 bases, and 4 bases lay outside the gene matches.

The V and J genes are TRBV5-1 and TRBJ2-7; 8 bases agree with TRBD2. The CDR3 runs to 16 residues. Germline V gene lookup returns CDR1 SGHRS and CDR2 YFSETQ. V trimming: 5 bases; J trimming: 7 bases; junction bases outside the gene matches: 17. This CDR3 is CASRSRGSGGLLEQYF. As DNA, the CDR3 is TGCGCCAGCAGATCCCGGGGAAGCGGGGGACTCCTGGAGCAGTACTTC.

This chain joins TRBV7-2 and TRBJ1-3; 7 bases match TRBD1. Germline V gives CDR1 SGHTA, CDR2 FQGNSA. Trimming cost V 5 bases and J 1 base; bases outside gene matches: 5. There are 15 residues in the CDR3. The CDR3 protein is CASSPRTGSGNTIYF. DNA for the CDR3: TGTGCCAGCAGCCCGAGGACAGGTTCTGGAAACACCATATATTTT.

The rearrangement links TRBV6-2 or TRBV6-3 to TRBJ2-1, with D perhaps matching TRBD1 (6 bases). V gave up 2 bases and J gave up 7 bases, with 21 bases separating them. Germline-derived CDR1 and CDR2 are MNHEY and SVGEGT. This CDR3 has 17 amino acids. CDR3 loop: CASSYTEIRGQGNEQFF. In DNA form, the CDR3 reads TGTGCCAGCAGTTACACCGAAATCAGGGGCCAGGGGAATGAGCAGTTCTTC.